This T cell receptor beta chain was identified during a study of T cell repertoires in cytomegalovirus infection. Study context: Both recently identified HLA-C-restricted and well-studied HLA-B-restricted CMV epitopes were used in the study. Public TCR beta signatures indicated both CMV infection and matching HLA type. Overall study results and limits: Of the TCR beta families, the public ones yielded a cumulative frequency that identified carriers of CMV plus the relevant HLA. In two of eight donors, the top clonotype was HLA-C-restricted CMV-specific.

This clonotype showed up just a few times. Its cognate antigen is unknown. Each CDR3 protein gets one entry after TCRdb re-called the reads with MiXCR. The table shows around 300,000 distinct CDR3 sequences, with approximately 22% occurring only once. In germline, CDR1 is SGHTA, CDR2 FQGNSA. The CDR3 totals 15 residues. V lost 4 bases, J lost 2 bases, and 12 bases lay in between. The TCR originated in a human donor in good health (CMV status not recorded). Some clones in this sample may be carry-over from other donors' samples. Sequencing used cultured PBMCs, obtained from culture after CMV antigen stimulation. V usage is TRBV7-2 and J usage is TRBJ1-5; unclear D gene. CDR3 sequence reads: CASSSRVYGNQPQHF. CDR3 sequence (DNA): TGTGCCAGCAGCTCCCGGGTGTACGGCAATCAGCCCCAGCATTTT. The full variable domain, in which reference TRBV7-2 and TRBJ1-5 provide the parts outside the CDR3, is GAGVSQSPSNKVTEKGKDVELRCDPISGHTALYWYRQSLGQGLEFLIYFQGNSAPDKSGLPSDRFSAERTGGSVSTLTIQRTQQEDSAVYLCASSSRVYGNQPQHFGDGTRLSIL.